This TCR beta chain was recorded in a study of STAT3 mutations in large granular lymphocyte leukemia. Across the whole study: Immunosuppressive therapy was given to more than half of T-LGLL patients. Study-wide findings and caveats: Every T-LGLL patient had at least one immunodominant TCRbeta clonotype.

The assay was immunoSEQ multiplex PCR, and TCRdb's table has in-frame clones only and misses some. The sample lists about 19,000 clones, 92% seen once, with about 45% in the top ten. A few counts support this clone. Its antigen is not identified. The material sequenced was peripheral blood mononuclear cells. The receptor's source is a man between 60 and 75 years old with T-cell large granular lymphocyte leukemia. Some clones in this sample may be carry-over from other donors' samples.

This CDR3 is CASSLRGNEAFF. DNA for the CDR3: TGTGCCAGCAGCTTGCGAGGAAATGAAGCTTTCTTT. V is TRBV5-6 and J is TRBJ1-1; D not certain. The V and J ends lost 1 base and 7 bases respectively, with 8 bases between them. Looked up from germline, CDR1 is SGHDT and CDR2 is YYEEEE. The CDR3 runs 12 residues. Based on the CDR3 plus reference TRBV5-6 and TRBJ1-1, the full variable domain is DAGVTQSPTHLIKTRGQQVTLRCSPKSGHDTVSWYQQALGQGPQFIFQYYEEEERQRGNFPDRFSGHQFPNYSSELNVNALLLGDSALYLCASSLRGNEAFFGQGTRLTVV.